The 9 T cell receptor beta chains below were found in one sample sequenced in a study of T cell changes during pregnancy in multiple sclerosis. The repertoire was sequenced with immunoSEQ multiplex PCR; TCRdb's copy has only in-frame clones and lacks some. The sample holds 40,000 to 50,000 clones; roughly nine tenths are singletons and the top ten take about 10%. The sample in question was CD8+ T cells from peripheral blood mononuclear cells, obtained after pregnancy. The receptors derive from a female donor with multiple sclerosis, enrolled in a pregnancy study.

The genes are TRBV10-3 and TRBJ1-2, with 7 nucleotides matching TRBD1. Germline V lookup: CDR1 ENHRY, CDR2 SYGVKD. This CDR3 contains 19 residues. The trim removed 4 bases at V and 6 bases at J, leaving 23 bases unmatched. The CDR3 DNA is TGTGCCATCAGTGTTTCGGACAGGACCGGGGCGCCCGCGCGGGATGGCTACACCTTC. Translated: CAISVSDRTGAPARDGYTF.

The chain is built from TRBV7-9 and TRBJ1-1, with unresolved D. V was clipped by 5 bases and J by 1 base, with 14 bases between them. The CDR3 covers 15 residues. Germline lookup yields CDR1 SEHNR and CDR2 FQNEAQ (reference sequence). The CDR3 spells CASSQGPGRNTEAFF. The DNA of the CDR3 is TGTGCCAGCAGCCAAGGCCCAGGCCGGAACACTGAAGCTTTCTTT.

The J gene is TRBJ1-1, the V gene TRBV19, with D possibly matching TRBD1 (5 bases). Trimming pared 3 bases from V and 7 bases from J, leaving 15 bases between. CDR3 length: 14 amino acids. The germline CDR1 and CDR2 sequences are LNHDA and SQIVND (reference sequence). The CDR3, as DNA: TGTGCCAGTAGTATGGGGGGGGTGTGGAGTGAAGCTTTCTTT. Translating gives CASSMGGVWSEAFF.

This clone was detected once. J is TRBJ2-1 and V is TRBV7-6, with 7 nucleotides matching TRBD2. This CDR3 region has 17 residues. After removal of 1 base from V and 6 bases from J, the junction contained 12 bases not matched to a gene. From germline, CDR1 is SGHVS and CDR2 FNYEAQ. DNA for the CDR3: TGTGCCAGCAGCTTAGTTCTGGGGGGGAACGCACCCAATGAGCAGTTCTTC. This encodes CASSLVLGGNAPNEQFF.

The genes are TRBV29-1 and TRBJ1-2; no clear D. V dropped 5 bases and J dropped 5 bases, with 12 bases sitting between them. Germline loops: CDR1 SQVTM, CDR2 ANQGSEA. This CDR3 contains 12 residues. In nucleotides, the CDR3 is TGCAGCGTTCCCCAAACTGGTTATGGCTACACCTTC. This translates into CSVPQTGYGYTF.

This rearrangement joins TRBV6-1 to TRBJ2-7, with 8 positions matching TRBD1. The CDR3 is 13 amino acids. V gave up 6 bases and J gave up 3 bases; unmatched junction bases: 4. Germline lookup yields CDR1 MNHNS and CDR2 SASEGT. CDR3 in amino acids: CASRGTGGYEQYF. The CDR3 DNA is TGTGCCAGCAGAGGGACAGGAGGCTACGAGCAGTACTTC.

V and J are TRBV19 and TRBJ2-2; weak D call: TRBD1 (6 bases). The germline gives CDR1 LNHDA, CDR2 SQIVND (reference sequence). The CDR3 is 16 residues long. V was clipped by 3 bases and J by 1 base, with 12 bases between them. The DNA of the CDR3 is TGTGCCAGTAGTATGCCCAGGGGCGAGAACACCGGGGAGCTGTTTTTT. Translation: CASSMPRGENTGELFF.

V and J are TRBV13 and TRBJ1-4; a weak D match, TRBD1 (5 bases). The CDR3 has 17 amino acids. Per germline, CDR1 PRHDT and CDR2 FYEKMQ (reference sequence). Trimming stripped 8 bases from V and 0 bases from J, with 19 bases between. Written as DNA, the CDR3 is TGTGCCAGCTCCCTTGGGCTTTCGACAGCAACTAATGAAAAACTGTTTTTT. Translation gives CASSLGLSTATNEKLFF.

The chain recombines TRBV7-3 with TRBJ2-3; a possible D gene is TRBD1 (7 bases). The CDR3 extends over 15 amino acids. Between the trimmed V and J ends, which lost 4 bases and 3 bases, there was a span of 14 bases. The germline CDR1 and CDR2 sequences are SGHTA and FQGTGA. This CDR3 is CASSWRGQETDTQYF. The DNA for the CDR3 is TGTGCCAGCAGCTGGAGGGGGCAGGAGACAGATACGCAGTATTTT.